This entry lists 32 T cell receptor beta chains sequenced from one sample in a study of kidney transplant recipient with SARS-CoV-2 infection. MiXCR, run by TCRdb on the reads, gives a single entry per CDR3 protein. The profile covers 200,000 to 250,000 distinct CDR3 sequences, with roughly 26% appearing a single time and under 7.5% taken by the ten largest. This specimen was a blood sample, taken at baseline and on roughly day 110 from a kidney transplant recipient. These receptor sequences come from a male patient aged 25-45 years who had COVID-19 and was a kidney transplant recipient. The T cells may come from the graft donor.

Of note for this clonotype: A much larger clone lies a single base off, so this may be a read error. The chain employs TRBV28 and TRBJ2-1, with 8 nucleotides matching TRBD2. This CDR3 is 16 amino acids long. Trimming took 5 bases from V and 7 from J; bases not matched to a gene: 13. Germline assignment: CDR1 MDHEN and CDR2 SYDVKM. CDR3 in amino acids: CASSHLGREVVNEQFF. CDR3 DNA sequence: TGTGCCAGCAGTCACCTGGGGCGGGAGGTGGTTAATGAGCAGTTCTTC.

This clonotype showed up many times. The rearrangement joins TRBV12-1 to TRBJ2-7; the table's D call, TRBD1, was not checked against the DNA. TRBV12-1 is a pseudogene segment. This CDR3 is 15 amino acids long. CDR3 in amino acids: CASSFIQVPSYEQYF. The CDR3, as DNA: TGTGCCAGCAGCTTTATCCAGGTCCCTTCCTATGAGCAGTACTTC.

This clonotype was detected ten times or more. This chain connects TRBV18 to TRBJ1-2; 9 bases are a match to TRBD1. V lost 2 bases to trimming and J lost 4 bases; unmatched junction nucleotides: 11. CDR3 length: 17 residues. Germline CDR1 is KGHSH and CDR2 is LQKENI. The CDR3 DNA is TGTGCCAGCTCACCAGGGGACAGGGCCCCTTCTATCTATGGCTACACCTTC. It codes for CASSPGDRAPSIYGYTF.

This clonotype was found a few times. J is TRBJ2-3 and V is TRBV7-2, with D possibly TRBD1 on 5 matching bases. CDR3 length: 16 amino acids. The germline V and J ends were trimmed by 1 base and 0 bases, with 11 bases remaining between them. CDR1 and CDR2 from the germline V gene are SGHTA and FQGNSA. DNA for the CDR3: TGTGCCAGCAGCTTAGACAGGCCCCAAAGCACAGATACGCAGTATTTT. Protein: CASSLDRPQSTDTQYF.

Ten or more counts support this clonotype. The genes are TRBV15 and TRBJ1-2; D gene uncertain. The length of the CDR3 is 17 residues. Trimming took off 5 bases at V and 4 bases at J, with 23 bases between the two ends. Germline CDR1 and CDR2: LNHNV and YYDKDF (reference sequence). The CDR3 nucleotides read TGTGCCACCAGCGTAAATACAAGGTGTGGAAAGACCTATGGCTACACCTTC. Translation gives CATSVNTRCGKTYGYTF. The full variable domain, rest sourced from reference TRBV15 and TRBJ1-2, is DAMVIQNPRYQVTQFGKPVTLSCSQTLNHNVMYWYQQKSSQAPKLLFHYYDKDFNNEADTPDNFQSRRPNTSFCFLDIRSPGLGDTAMYLCATSVNTRCGKTYGYTFGSGTRLTVV.

There are many counts of this clonotype. The chain combines TRBV7-2 with TRBJ1-3, with D perhaps TRBD1 (6 bases). Between the trimmed V and J ends, which lost 4 bases and 4 bases, there was a span of 14 bases. There are 15 residues in the CDR3. Germline V gene lookup returns CDR1 SGHTA and CDR2 FQGNSA. The CDR3 DNA is TGTGCCAGCAGCTCCGACTACAGGGTGGGAAACACCATATATTTT. It encodes CASSSDYRVGNTIYF.

To note about this clonotype: It may be a read error: a sequence one base away is much more abundant. The chain recombines TRBV6-6 with TRBJ2-7; TRBD2 matches 8 bases. The CDR3 runs to 17 residues. The ends lost 11 bases at V and 7 bases at J; junction bases unmatched: 25. CDR1 and CDR2 from the germline V gene are MNHNY and SVGAGI (reference sequence). The CDR3 sequence is CAVPSAPLAGFLGEQYF. The CDR3 coding sequence is TGTGCCGTCCCCTCAGCACCGTTAGCGGGATTCTTGGGTGAGCAGTACTTC.

This clonotype was observed a handful of times. The rearrangement joins TRBV3-1 to TRBJ1-2, with D unresolved. Trimming shortened V by 4 bases and J by 4 bases, and 22 bases separated the two germline ends. CDR1 LGHDT and CDR2 YNNKEL come from the germline V gene (reference sequence). This CDR3 has 17 amino acids. CDR3 residues: CASSPHSTLRKTYGYTF. The CDR3 DNA sequence: TGTGCCAGCAGCCCTCACAGCACCCTTCGAAAGACCTATGGCTACACCTTC.

This clonotype was seen a single time. At one boundary the junction diverges from the germline segment, which might be a read error. This chain joins TRBV24-1 and TRBJ2-5, with TRBD2 matching over 8 bases. CDR3 length: 18 amino acids. Germline V gives CDR1 KGHDR, CDR2 SFDVKD. CDR3 DNA sequence: TGTGCCACCAGTGACGGGAAAACTAGCGGATCATTCCAAGAGGCCCAGTACTTC. It specifies CATSDGKTSGSFQEAQYF.

About this clonotype: This may be a read error: a much more frequent sequence differs by one nucleotide. This chain joins TRBV6-2 or TRBV6-3 and TRBJ2-7, with 9 bases matching TRBD2. Germline loops: CDR1 MNHEY, CDR2 SVGEGT. The CDR3 spans 15 residues. This CDR3 is CASSLLAGEVNERYF. The CDR3, as DNA: TGTGCCAGCAGTTTGTTAGCGGGAGAGGTCAACGAGCGGTACTTC.

This clonotype was counted many times. This chain uses TRBV7-2 with TRBJ2-2; 7 bases line up with TRBD2. In germline, CDR1 is SGHTA, CDR2 FQGNSA. The CDR3 has 15 residues. After removal of 6 bases from V and 1 base from J, the junction contained 5 bases not matched to a gene. CDR3 in amino acids: CASRQTSRNTGELFF. CDR3 sequence (DNA): TGTGCCAGCAGGCAGACTAGCCGGAACACCGGGGAGCTGTTTTTT.

This clonotype was observed at least ten times. This chain uses TRBV19 with TRBJ2-7, with D possibly TRBD2 on 6 matching bases. Per the germline V gene, CDR1 is LNHDA and CDR2 is SQIVND (reference sequence). Trimming removed 3 bases at V and 3 bases at J, with 12 bases between. CDR3 length equals 14 residues. Here the CDR3 reads CASSIPEGVYEQYF. In nucleotides, the CDR3 is TGTGCCAGTAGTATCCCGGAGGGAGTCTACGAGCAGTACTTC.

The table lists this clonotype with many counts. V and J are TRBV20-1 and TRBJ2-7; 8 positions match TRBD1. CDR1 and CDR2 (germline): DFQATT, SNEGSKA (reference sequence). This CDR3 region has 13 residues. The CDR3 loop reads CSPGTGGSYEQYF. CDR3 nucleotides: TGCAGCCCCGGGACAGGAGGCTCCTACGAGCAGTACTTC.

This clonotype was seen repeatedly, ten times or more. V usage is TRBV6-5 and J usage is TRBJ2-7, with D possibly matching TRBD1 (6 bases). This CDR3 has 16 amino acids. V was trimmed by 4 bases and J by 1 base, leaving 17 bases between them. Germline assignment: CDR1 MNHEY and CDR2 SVGAGI. CDR3 in amino acids: CASSSPRRGKSYEQYF. The CDR3 nucleotides read TGTGCCAGCAGTTCCCCCCGTAGGGGGAAGTCCTACGAGCAGTACTTC.

Points on this clonotype: The conserved final phenylalanine or tryptophan is absent from the CDR3, which likely points to a read error. This chain connects TRBV7-9 to TRBJ2-5; possibly TRBD2 for D (5 bases). Germline assignment: CDR1 SEHNR and CDR2 FQNEAQ (reference sequence). The V end lost 5 bases, the J end lost 4 bases, and 8 bases lay between the germline ends. This CDR3 has 12 residues. The chain's CDR3 is CASSPGSETQYL. CDR3 nucleotide sequence: TGTGCCAGCAGCCCGGGGTCAGAGACCCAGTACCTC.

This clonotype showed up many times. The chain combines TRBV7-3 with TRBJ2-5; TRBD1 aligns across 8 bases. Losses at the gene ends were 2 bases for V and 5 bases for J; bases not matched to a gene: 7. Germline V gives CDR1 SGHTA, CDR2 FQGTGA. The CDR3 runs to 15 residues. The CDR3 bases are TGTGCCAGCAGCTTACTGACAGGGGCAGGGGAGACCCAGTACTTC. Translating it yields CASSLLTGAGETQYF.

This clonotype was observed many times. This chain joins TRBV7-3 and TRBJ2-7, with 10 positions matching TRBD1. There are 15 residues in the CDR3. The V gene end was trimmed by 5 bases and the J gene end by 5 bases; junction bases not matched to a gene: 9. CDR1 SGHTA and CDR2 FQGTGA come from the germline V gene. The CDR3 DNA sequence: TGTGCCAGCAGCCTTTGGGGACAGGGGAACCACGAGCAGTACTTC. The encoded protein is CASSLWGQGNHEQYF. Complete variable domain (other parts from reference TRBV7-3 and TRBJ2-7): GAGVSQTPSNKVTEKGKYVELRCDPISGHTALYWYRQSLGQGPEFLIYFQGTGAADDSGLPNDRFFAVRPEGSVSTLKIQRTERGDSAVYLCASSLWGQGNHEQYFGPGTRLTVT.

This clonotype showed up just a few times. The rearrangement uses TRBV12-3 or TRBV12-4 and TRBJ2-7; no firm D call. There are 11 residues in the CDR3. With 6 bases removed from V and 6 bases from J, the gap between germline ends came to 9 bases. CDR3 residues: CASSPSTEQYF. CDR3 DNA: TGTGCCAGCAGCCCGTCGACCGAGCAGTACTTC.

In its sample, this clonotype was seen once. A read error may explain this, as a much larger clone is one base away. The chain links TRBV6-5 to TRBJ2-7, with 9 nucleotides matching TRBD2. The CDR3 has 16 amino acids. Germline V lookup: CDR1 MNHEY, CDR2 SVGAGI. The CDR3 loop is CASRTKGAGGNNEQHF. Here the CDR3 DNA reads TGTGCCAGCAGAACGAAAGGCGCGGGAGGGAATAACGAGCAGCACTTC.

In the case of this clonotype: A read error may explain this, as a much larger clone is one base away. This sequence joins TRBV3-1 and TRBJ2-3; D not resolved. CDR1 is LGHDT, CDR2 YNNKEL, per germline (reference sequence). The CDR3 runs to 16 residues. The CDR3: CASSQDIPGSTDTRYF. The CDR3 DNA is TGTGCCAGCAGCCAAGATATTCCTGGTAGCACAGATACGCGGTATTTT.

This chain uses TRBV6-6 with TRBJ1-2; D is possibly TRBD1 (6 bases). Trimming left V 5 bases short and J 4 bases short, with 23 bases between. The CDR3 sequence is 17 residues long. Germline CDR1 MNHNY, CDR2 SVGAGI (reference sequence). CDR3 bases: TGTGCCAGCAGTGGGGGCAAAGGTGGGAGAAAGATCTATGGCTACACCTTC. As protein: CASSGGKGGRKIYGYTF.

This clonotype was recorded at least ten times. The chain is built from TRBV6-2 or TRBV6-3 and TRBJ1-2; D gene uncertain. V was clipped by 1 base and J by 4 bases, with 7 bases between them. Germline CDR1 reads MNHEY; CDR2 reads SVGEGT. This CDR3 has 13 amino acids. The CDR3 reads CASSYWETYGYTF. Written as DNA, the CDR3 is TGTGCCAGCAGTTACTGGGAGACCTATGGCTACACCTTC.

In its sample, this clonotype was seen many times. This chain uses TRBV7-9 with TRBJ1-1; 11 nucleotides line up with TRBD1. The CDR3 covers 16 residues. Looked up from germline, CDR1 is SEHNR and CDR2 is FQNEAQ (reference sequence). The trim removed 7 bases at V and 2 bases at J, leaving 9 bases unmatched. CDR3 DNA sequence: TGTGCCAGCACTAACCGCGGGACAGGGGGTAACACTGAAGCTTTCTTT. Its protein product is CASTNRGTGGNTEAFF.

Regarding this clonotype: A far larger clone is only one base removed, so a read error is likely. CDR3: CGSIRIDSRKTYGYTF. The CDR3 DNA reads TGTGGCAGTATCAGAATTGATAGCCGAAAGACCTATGGCTACACCTTC. The chain recombines TRBV8-2 with TRBJ1-2. TRBV8-2 is assigned pseudogene status. The CDR3 has 16 amino acids.

Many counts were recorded for this clonotype. The chain has TRBV12-3 or TRBV12-4 and TRBJ2-3; maybe TRBD1 (5 bases). The V end lost 3 bases, the J end lost 6 bases, and 10 bases lay between the germline ends. The CDR3 has 13 residues. CDR3: CASSFQGADTQYF. In DNA, the CDR3 is TGTGCCAGCAGTTTCCAAGGGGCTGATACGCAGTATTTT.

This clonotype was found many times. The chain combines TRBV7-2 with TRBJ1-6; 12 nucleotides line up with TRBD1. The CDR3 extends over 15 amino acids. Per germline, CDR1 SGHTA and CDR2 FQGNSA. With 0 bases clipped from V and 14 bases from J, the junction kept 5 bases outside the gene matches. The CDR3: CASSLAGTGGYALHF. In nucleotides, the CDR3 is TGTGCCAGCAGCTTAGCCGGGACAGGGGGCTACGCCCTCCACTTT.

This clonotype was recorded at least ten times. J is TRBJ2-4 and V is TRBV3-1; D gene unclear. The closer fit of TRBJ2-6 to the DNA end suggests the J call may be wrong. The CDR3 is 18 residues long. The germline gives CDR1 LGHDT, CDR2 YNNKEL (reference sequence). The CDR3 loop reads CASSVYIPIYKVGPVLTF. CDR3 nucleotides: TGTGCCAGCAGCGTGTATATTCCCATTTACAAAGTCGGGCCAGTCCTGACTTTC.

This clonotype was detected ten times or more. This rearrangement joins TRBV19 to TRBJ2-7; 9 bases fit TRBD1. The CDR3 runs to 14 residues. In germline, CDR1 is LNHDA, CDR2 SQIVND (reference sequence). V gave up 3 bases and J gave up 4 bases; unmatched junction bases: 4. CDR3 amino acids: CASSITGGSYEQYF. For the CDR3, the DNA is TGTGCCAGTAGTATCACAGGGGGCTCTTACGAGCAGTACTTC.

This clonotype was counted many times. The gene calls are TRBV3-1 and TRBJ1-1; no clear D gene. Trimming pared 5 bases from V and 4 bases from J, leaving 23 bases between. Germline V lookup: CDR1 LGHDT, CDR2 YNNKEL (reference sequence). The CDR3 is 17 amino acids. The CDR3 is CASSLTRPISIRTEAFF. The DNA of the CDR3 is TGTGCCAGCAGCTTGACGCGTCCCATTTCAATTCGCACTGAAGCTTTCTTT.

Concerning this clonotype itself: A much larger clone differs from this one at a single base, so this may be a read error. The genes are TRBV6-4 and TRBJ1-2; D remains unclear. V dropped 5 bases and J dropped 4 bases, with 23 bases sitting between them. Per germline, CDR1 MRHNA and CDR2 SNTAGT. This CDR3 region has 17 residues. CDR3 protein: CASSITLSHGKTYGYTF. In DNA, the CDR3 is TGTGCCAGCAGTATCACTCTCTCACACGGAAAGACCTATGGCTACACCTTC.

Worth noting for this clonotype: Being one base from a much bigger clone, this may be a read error. This chain uses TRBV30 with TRBJ2-1; D is possibly TRBD1 or TRBD2 (5 bases each). The CDR3 is 15 amino acids. V was shortened by 8 bases and J by 2 bases, with 19 bases between the two germline ends. CDR1 GTSNPN and CDR2 SVGIG come from the germline V gene (reference sequence). This CDR3 is CARLQPGPTYNEQFF. The CDR3 DNA is TGTGCCCGGCTGCAACCGGGACCTACCTACAATGAGCAGTTCTTC.

This clonotype has at least ten counts. The rearrangement uses TRBV6-7 and TRBJ1-2; D is perhaps TRBD1 (5 bases). TRBV6-7 is flagged as an ORF with uncertain function. V shed 5 bases and J shed 4 bases, with 14 bases lying between them. This CDR3 has 14 amino acids. The DNA of the CDR3 is TGTGCCAGCAGTCAAACAGGAACCTCCTATGGCTACACCTTC. It is translated as CASSQTGTSYGYTF.